This TCR beta chain was profiled in a study of cytomegalovirus exposure and HLA in healthy donors. Overall study findings and caveats: Clonal expansion was found to be greater in HLA-associated TCR beta chains than in equally common others in a later analysis.

For this clone: Its antigen is as yet unknown.

PCR used 60 Vbeta primers and 13 Jbeta primers. TCRdb keeps only in-frame clones here, not all; method: immunoSEQ multiplex PCR. The repertoire holds around 150,000 clones, with approximately 87% as singletons. With 3 bases clipped from V and 4 bases from J, the junction kept 4 bases outside the gene matches. Germline CDR1 is SGHRS and CDR2 is YFSETQ. The CDR3 sequence is 14 residues long. The chain links TRBV5-1 to TRBJ2-3; 8 nucleotides agree with TRBD1. This receptor was identified in a man aged 40-55 years in good health and CMV-seronegative. Material for sequencing was PBMCs. In DNA, the CDR3 is TGCGCCAGCAGCTCGGACAGGGCAGCAGATACGCAGTATTTT. It codes for CASSSDRAADTQYF.